Following are 31 T cell receptor beta chains from one sample sequenced in a study of regulatory T cells in long-lasting Graves disease. Combining iRepertoire HTBI primers with Arm-PCR of CDR3 regions, the authors built TCR beta libraries. TCRdb redid the calling of the multiplex PCR reads with MiXCR, one entry per CDR3 protein. The sample carries 400,000 to 500,000 distinct CDR3 sequences, 14% to 15% recorded once. Time point reported: newly diagnosed GD, antithyroid drugs for less than 3 months. Making the TCR library involved RNA that had been extracted from PBMCs. This same sample was also part of a study on T cells in Graves' hyperthyroidism and ophthalmopathy.

Sequenced here: peripheral blood mononuclear cells (PBMCs), sampled at new diagnosis, from a patient treated with antithyroid drugs. These receptors all come from a woman aged 40 to 55 with Graves disease.

This clonotype was detected ten times or more. This chain uses TRBV14 with TRBJ2-3; 12 nucleotides line up with TRBD2. Germline assignment: CDR1 SGHDN and CDR2 FVKESK. CDR3 length: 16 residues. The trim removed 4 bases at V and 5 bases at J, leaving 7 bases unmatched. For the CDR3, the DNA is TGTGCCAGCAGCCTCCAGGCGGGACTAGCGGGAGATACGCAGTATTTT. Translation: CASSLQAGLAGDTQYF.

This clonotype was counted many times. This rearrangement joins TRBV10-3 to TRBJ1-1; TRBD1 matches 7 bases. This CDR3 contains 15 residues. The V and J ends lost 0 bases and 1 base, in that order; junction bases with no gene match: 2. Germline assignment: CDR1 ENHRY and CDR2 SYGVKD. The CDR3 sequence is CAISESEGANTEAFF. DNA of the CDR3: TGTGCCATCAGTGAGTCGGAGGGGGCGAACACTGAAGCTTTCTTT.

The table lists this clonotype with many counts. The CDR3 DNA follows: TGTGCCAGCAGTTTTTTAGCGGAACCCACAGATACGCAGTATTTT. Its protein is CASSFLAEPTDTQYF. This chain uses TRBV6-5 with TRBJ2-3, with TRBD2 as a possible D gene (6 bases). Germline V lookup: CDR1 MNHEY, CDR2 SVGAGI. Trimming pared 4 bases from V and 2 bases from J, leaving 13 bases between. There are 15 residues in the CDR3.

This clonotype was seen only a few times. It may be a read error: a sequence one base away is much more abundant. This chain uses TRBV12-3 or TRBV12-4 with TRBJ2-1; no clear D gene. Deletions cut 4 bases from V and 9 bases from J, with 7 bases between. This CDR3 has 11 residues. The CDR3 loop reads CASSSVGEQFF. CDR3 coding DNA: TGTGCCAGCAGTTCTGTCGGTGAGCAGTTCTTC.

This clonotype has ten or more counts. The chain recombines TRBV6-1 with TRBJ2-5; 7 nucleotides match TRBD2. V was pared by 5 bases and J by 2 bases, with 8 bases of the junction left unmatched. This CDR3 has 15 residues. CDR1 MNHNS and CDR2 SASEGT come from the germline V gene. The CDR3, as DNA: TGTGCCAGCAGTCGAAGCGGGACCGGACAAGAGACCCAGTACTTC. Translating it yields CASSRSGTGQETQYF.

This clonotype was observed at least ten times. J is TRBJ2-1 and V is TRBV6-2 or TRBV6-3; possible D gene TRBD1, 6 bases. Trimming shortened V by 6 bases and J by 6 bases, and 18 bases separated the two germline ends. Germline V gives CDR1 MNHEY, CDR2 SVGEGT. The CDR3 is made up of 15 amino acids. Here the CDR3 reads CASRSPYTGSNEQFF. CDR3 DNA sequence: TGTGCCAGCAGATCTCCATATACAGGGAGCAATGAGCAGTTCTTC.

Ten or more counts support this clonotype. The V call is TRBV20-1, the J call TRBJ2-7; D is perhaps TRBD1 or TRBD2 (5 bases each). CDR3 length: 15 residues. Germline CDR1 is DFQATT and CDR2 is SNEGSKA (reference sequence). V was pared by 7 bases and J by 6 bases, with 25 bases between. CDR3: CSVRPRGLGSLEQYF. The DNA of the CDR3 is TGCAGTGTCAGACCCCGGGGCTTGGGATCCCTCGAGCAGTACTTC.

This clonotype occurred a few times. This chain joins TRBV5-1 and TRBJ1-2; D is unclear. The CDR3 length is 14 residues. V was pared by 3 bases and J by 0 bases, with 9 bases between. The germline V gene encodes CDR1 SGHRS and CDR2 YFSETQ. The CDR3 DNA is TGCGCCAGCAGCTCGCTTTCAACTAACTATGGCTACACCTTC. Translation: CASSSLSTNYGYTF.

This clonotype came up many times. The chain has TRBV4-2 and TRBJ1-1; 7 bases are a match to TRBD1. Germline trimming cut 1 base from V and 1 base from J; bases unmatched to any gene: 9. Germline CDR1 and CDR2: LGHNA and YNFKEQ. The CDR3 totals 17 residues. The CDR3 DNA reads as TGTGCCAGCAGCCAAGCTCGGGAGGGGGCATGGAACACTGAAGCTTTCTTT. It yields the protein CASSQAREGAWNTEAFF.

This clonotype was counted at least ten times. The chain uses TRBV6-1 and TRBJ2-4; D is possibly TRBD1 (5 bases). The CDR3 consists of 17 residues. The germline V gene has CDR1 MNHNS and CDR2 SASEGT. V gave up 5 bases and J gave up 0 bases, with 17 bases separating them. The CDR3 reads CASSRQGDWIAKNIQYF. The CDR3 DNA is TGTGCCAGCAGTCGTCAGGGCGATTGGATAGCCAAAAACATTCAGTACTTC.

This clonotype was seen at least ten times. V is TRBV2 and J is TRBJ2-2, with 8 positions matching TRBD1. This CDR3 has 15 amino acids. Germline V gives CDR1 SNHLY, CDR2 FYNNEI. The V and J ends lost 6 bases and 5 bases, in that order; junction bases with no gene match: 8. The CDR3 nucleotides read TGTGCCAGCAGACTGGACAGGGCAAATACCGGGGAGCTGTTTTTT. As protein: CASRLDRANTGELFF.

This clonotype appeared many times. The rearrangement uses TRBV6-1 and TRBJ2-7, with TRBD1 as a possible D gene (6 bases). Germline-derived CDR1 and CDR2 are MNHNS and SASEGT. Trimming cost V 10 bases and J 9 bases, with 16 bases left between them. The CDR3 is made up of 11 amino acids. The CDR3, as DNA: TGTGCCACAACTCAACAGGGAACGCAGTACTTC. Amino acid sequence: CATTQQGTQYF.

This clonotype was detected ten times or more. The chain couples TRBV7-9 to TRBJ2-4; 8 bases line up with TRBD2. V was clipped by 5 bases and J by 8 bases; unmatched bases: 8. CDR1 and CDR2 (germline): SEHNR, FQNEAQ (reference sequence). The CDR3 is made up of 14 amino acids. Written as DNA, the CDR3 is TGTGCCAGCAGCCAAGCGGGAGCAGGGTACATTCAGTACTTC. This codes for CASSQAGAGYIQYF.

This clonotype was recorded many times. The chain has TRBV12-3 or TRBV12-4 and TRBJ2-3; 7 bases fit TRBD2. The CDR3 spans 13 residues. V shed 3 bases, J shed 4 bases, and the junction held 1 base outside the gene matches. DNA of the CDR3: TGTGCCAGCAGTTTTCGGGGGGCAGATACGCAGTATTTT. It translates to CASSFRGADTQYF.

The chain joins TRBV27 to TRBJ2-1, with unresolved D. This CDR3 contains 15 residues. The germline V gene encodes CDR1 MNHEY and CDR2 SMNVEV (reference sequence). V was cut by 3 bases and J by 9 bases, with 18 bases left in between. For the CDR3, the DNA is TGTGCCAGCAGTTTGCCCCTTAGTAGTAAGGGTGAGCAGTTCTTC. Its protein is CASSLPLSSKGEQFF.

At least ten counts were recorded for this clonotype. The rearrangement joins TRBV12-3 or TRBV12-4 to TRBJ2-7; D is perhaps TRBD2 (6 bases). The CDR3 sequence is 14 residues long. The V end was cut by 6 bases, the J end by 4 bases, with 16 bases between. The CDR3 DNA reads TGTGCCAGCAGGCGCGCCGGGAGCGCGTACGAGCAGTACTTC. Protein product: CASRRAGSAYEQYF.

The sample holds many counts of this clonotype. This sequence joins TRBV2 and TRBJ2-7; possibly TRBD1 for D (5 bases). The CDR3 runs 11 residues. With 6 bases removed from V and 3 bases from J, the gap between germline ends came to 6 bases. Looked up from germline, CDR1 is SNHLY and CDR2 is FYNNEI. CDR3 region: CASRDIYEQYF. CDR3 DNA sequence: TGTGCCAGCAGGGACATCTACGAGCAGTACTTC. Complete variable domain (other parts from reference TRBV2 and TRBJ2-7): EPEVTQTPSHQVTQMGQEVILRCVPISNHLYFYWYRQILGQKVEFLVSFYNNEISEKSEIFDDQFSVERPDGSNFTLKIRSTKLEDSAMYFCASRDIYEQYFGPGTRLTVT.

J is TRBJ1-1 and V is TRBV29-1; 10 bases agree with TRBD1. CDR1 and CDR2 from the germline V gene are SQVTM and ANQGSEA. This CDR3 is built from 12 residues. CDR3 in amino acids: CSLRGQGTEAFF. CDR3 DNA: TGCAGTCTCAGGGGACAGGGGACTGAAGCTTTCTTT.

This chain uses TRBV30 with TRBJ2-7, with a tentative D call TRBD2 (6 bases). V lost 1 base to trimming and J lost 2 bases, with 12 bases between them. The CDR3 has 14 residues. From germline, CDR1 is GTSNPN and CDR2 SVGIG (reference sequence). Here the CDR3 DNA reads TGTGCCTGGAGTGAACTAGCTGAAACCTACGAGCAGTACTTC. Translation gives CAWSELAETYEQYF.

A remark on this clonotype: This may be a read error, as it is one base from a much larger clone. The chain joins TRBV6-1 to TRBJ1-1; D is uncertain. Trimming stripped 7 bases from V and 0 bases from J, with 15 bases between. CDR1 is MNHNS and CDR2 is SASEGT in the germline V gene. The CDR3 contains 15 residues. The CDR3 spells CASKLVLELNTEAFF. The CDR3 coding sequence is TGTGCCAGCAAGCTGGTGTTGGAGCTGAACACTGAAGCTTTCTTT.

This clonotype was seen repeatedly, ten times or more. V usage is TRBV20-1 and J usage is TRBJ2-7; 9 bases agree with TRBD1. This CDR3 has 16 amino acids. The germline V gene encodes CDR1 DFQATT and CDR2 SNEGSKA (reference sequence). V was pared by 3 bases and J by 3 bases, with 12 bases of the junction left unmatched. CDR3 amino acids: CSASTLQGAFDYEQYF. Here the CDR3 DNA reads TGCAGTGCTAGCACTTTACAGGGGGCTTTCGACTACGAGCAGTACTTC.

The V call is TRBV4-2, the J call TRBJ2-1, with 7 positions matching TRBD2. The length of the CDR3 is 15 residues. Per germline, CDR1 LGHNA and CDR2 YNFKEQ. The V segment lost 3 bases and the J segment 9 bases; nucleotides outside the gene matches: 11. The CDR3: CASSQGGSRAAEQFF. In DNA, the CDR3 is TGTGCCAGCAGCCAGGGCGGGAGCCGGGCGGCTGAGCAGTTCTTC.

A single count supports this clonotype. With a much larger clone just one base away, this may be a read error. V usage is TRBV7-2 and J usage is TRBJ2-1, with 14 bases fitting TRBD2. Germline trimming cut 1 base from V and 0 bases from J; bases unmatched to any gene: 5. CDR3 length equals 19 residues. Germline loops: CDR1 SGHTA, CDR2 FQGNSA. CDR3: CASSLVFGTSGGSYNEQFF. CDR3 in DNA: TGTGCCAGCAGCTTAGTCTTCGGGACTAGCGGGGGCTCCTACAATGAGCAGTTCTTC.

This clonotype has only one observation. The chain links TRBV6-1 to TRBJ1-3, with 10 positions matching TRBD1. The V gene's germline CDR1 is MNHNS and CDR2 SASEGT. The CDR3 loop spans 16 amino acids. V gave up 6 bases and J gave up 3 bases; unmatched junction bases: 8. The CDR3 sequence is CASSLMTGGDGNTIYF. The CDR3 nucleotides are TGTGCCAGCAGCTTGATGACAGGGGGCGATGGAAACACCATATATTTT.

This clonotype turned up a few times. The chain is built from TRBV6-1 and TRBJ2-7; D ambiguous. Germline V CDR1 and CDR2: MNHNS, SASEGT. V lost 2 bases, J lost 3 bases, and 11 bases lay in between. The CDR3 length is 14 residues. CDR3 coding DNA: TGTGCCAGCAGTGAATCTAAACGGGTCTACGAGCAGTACTTC. Its translation: CASSESKRVYEQYF.

The V call is TRBV7-6, the J call TRBJ2-2, with D tentatively TRBD2 (6 bases). The CDR3 has 17 amino acids. Looked up from germline, CDR1 is SGHVS and CDR2 is FNYEAQ. V was cut by 1 base and J by 7 bases, with 19 bases left in between. DNA of the CDR3: TGTGCCAGCAGCTTAGAAGTGGGACTTCTCCCTAGCGGGGAGCTGTTTTTT. Protein: CASSLEVGLLPSGELFF.

The table lists this clonotype with many counts. The chain uses TRBV28 and TRBJ2-2; TRBD1 is a possible D gene (6 bases). Trimming left V 1 base short and J 0 bases short, with 9 bases between. The CDR3 contains 16 residues. Per the germline V gene, CDR1 is MDHEN and CDR2 is SYDVKM. CDR3 protein: CASSLFAGANTGELFF. CDR3 coding DNA: TGTGCCAGCAGTTTATTCGCAGGGGCGAACACCGGGGAGCTGTTTTTT.

Many counts were recorded for this clonotype. V usage is TRBV27 and J usage is TRBJ2-1, with 14 bases lining up with TRBD2. CDR1 is MNHEY and CDR2 is SMNVEV in the germline V gene (reference sequence). The CDR3 runs to 19 residues. The J segment lost 0 bases and the V segment lost 6 bases, leaving 10 bases of the junction unmatched. CDR3 in amino acids: CASSVTPGLAGDSYNEQFF. In nucleotides, the CDR3 is TGTGCCAGCAGCGTGACACCGGGACTAGCGGGGGACTCCTACAATGAGCAGTTCTTC.

Worth noting for this clonotype: This likely came from a read error, as a far larger clone is one base away. This rearrangement joins TRBV5-6 to TRBJ2-3; TRBD1 aligns across 9 bases. The J call may not be correct, given that the DNA end is closer to TRBJ2-7. CDR1 and CDR2 from the germline V gene are SGHDT and YYEEEE. The CDR3 length is 15 residues. The CDR3 sequence is CASSFGDRAYNEQYF. CDR3 nucleotide sequence: TGTGCCAGCAGCTTTGGGGACAGGGCCTACAATGAGCAGTACTTC.

This clonotype was seen ten or more times. The J gene is TRBJ2-1, the V gene TRBV19; D is undetermined. Trimming cost V 4 bases and J 6 bases, with 10 bases left between them. The germline CDR1 and CDR2 sequences are LNHDA and SQIVND (reference sequence). This CDR3 has 13 residues. The CDR3 region is CASSKVPGNEQFF. CDR3 nucleotides: TGTGCCAGTAGTAAGGTTCCAGGCAATGAGCAGTTCTTC.

The chain couples TRBV14 to TRBJ2-7; 11 bases fit TRBD2. Per the germline V gene, CDR1 is SGHDN and CDR2 is FVKESK. The CDR3 is made up of 15 amino acids. V lost 3 bases to trimming and J lost 1 base; unmatched junction nucleotides: 2. The CDR3 spells CASSQASGRSYEQYF. The CDR3 bases are TGTGCCAGCAGCCAGGCTAGCGGGAGGTCCTACGAGCAGTACTTC.